The clone carrying this T cell receptor beta chain was found once. Its target is not known. CDR3 length equals 13 residues. Trimming left V 4 bases short and J 3 bases short, with 10 bases between. Germline values: CDR1 SGHDT, CDR2 YYEEEE. This record comes from a study of OX40 agonist ivuxolimab in advanced cancers. General study results and limits: Some nonresponders likewise displayed low normalized T-cell clonal expansion.

Method: immunoSEQ multiplex PCR; TCRdb's copy keeps in-frame clones and lacks some. The repertoire holds about 160,000 clones, 94% seen once, with around 0.28% in the top ten. The TCR originated in an adult with an advanced solid tumor such as melanoma, head and neck, liver or kidney cancer. The chain employs TRBV5-6 and TRBJ1-2, with D possibly matching TRBD1 (5 bases). Sequencing used CD4+ or CD8+ T cells sorted from blood, obtained in a trial of the OX40 agonist ivuxolimab. CDR3 sequence: CASSRQTDYGYTF. The CDR3 nucleotides read TGTGCCAGCAGCCGACAGACCGACTATGGCTACACCTTC.